The 32 T cell receptor beta chains presented below share a single source sample, sequenced in a study of identical twins. One entry per CDR3 protein, called by TCRdb with MiXCR from the 5' RACE reads. The profile shows 450,000 or so distinct CDR3 sequences, about 14% of them singletons. The sample was also linked to a second study, of yellow fever vaccine responses in identical twins.

The sequenced sample was CD4+ T cells sorted from blood. The receptors originated from a woman under 30 in good health.

V is TRBV21-1 and J is TRBJ2-1; the table's D gene call, TRBD2, was not cross checked with the DNA. TRBV21-1 is annotated as a pseudogene. The CDR3 length is 16 residues. CDR3 sequence (DNA): TGTGCCAGCAGCAAAGGACTAGCGGGAGCCTACAATGAGCAGTTCTTC. It specifies CASSKGLAGAYNEQFF.

This chain links TRBV5-1 with TRBJ2-1; D gene unclear. CDR3 length equals 13 residues. Looked up from germline, CDR1 is SGHRS and CDR2 is YFSETQ. V lost 4 bases to trimming and J lost 14 bases, with 19 bases between them. This CDR3 is CASSPEGLGLEFF. Here the CDR3 DNA reads TGCGCCAGCAGCCCGGAAGGCTTGGGGTTGGAGTTCTTC.

This clonotype was seen only a few times. This chain connects TRBV7-8 to TRBJ1-4, with 9 bases fitting TRBD1. After removal of 3 bases from V and 8 bases from J, the junction contained 7 bases not matched to a gene. The CDR3 has 15 amino acids. The V gene's germline CDR1 is SGHVS and CDR2 FQNEAQ. CDR3 sequence: CASSFPGQGSEKLFF. In DNA, the CDR3 is TGTGCCAGCAGCTTTCCGGGACAGGGTAGCGAAAAACTGTTTTTT.

This clonotype was recorded a few times. The J gene is TRBJ2-2, the V gene TRBV6-5, with a weak D call TRBD2 (5 bases). Trimming left V 2 bases short and J 4 bases short, with 11 bases between. This CDR3 region has 15 residues. Germline CDR1 is MNHEY and CDR2 is SVGAGI. The CDR3 DNA reads TGTGCCAGCAGTTACGGGCTCGGGGTCACCGGGGAGCTGTTTTTT. It translates to CASSYGLGVTGELFF.

This clonotype was observed a few times. The CDR3 DNA is TGCAGTGCCGAGGGAGGGGGCGCATACAATGAGCAGTTCTTC. This encodes CSAEGGGAYNEQFF. The chain recombines TRBV20-1 with TRBJ2-1, with D perhaps matching TRBD1 or TRBD2 (7 bases each). V lost 6 bases to trimming and J lost 4 bases, with 16 bases between them. The germline V gene encodes CDR1 DFQATT and CDR2 SNEGSKA (reference sequence). The CDR3 is 14 residues long.

A few counts support this clonotype. The chain couples TRBV11-3 to TRBJ2-1; TRBD1 aligns across 7 bases. From germline, CDR1 is SGHNT and CDR2 YENEEA. CDR3 length: 17 residues. V gave up 5 bases and J gave up 0 bases; unmatched junction bases: 10. The CDR3 DNA reads as TGTGCCAGCAGCACAACACAGGGGATGAGCTCCTACAATGAGCAGTTCTTC. Amino acid sequence: CASSTTQGMSSYNEQFF.

This clonotype has more than one count but fewer than ten. The chain combines TRBV7-2 with TRBJ2-7, with 7 bases that match TRBD1. Trimming cost V 5 bases and J 4 bases; bases outside gene matches: 8. The CDR3 sequence is 14 residues long. The germline V gene encodes CDR1 SGHTA and CDR2 FQGNSA. The CDR3 loop reads CASSIRGQMYEQYF. In nucleotides, the CDR3 is TGTGCCAGCAGCATTAGGGGACAGATGTACGAGCAGTACTTC.

This clonotype came up a few times. The gene calls are TRBV20-1 and TRBJ2-4; D unclear. This CDR3 has 12 amino acids. Trimming cost V 3 bases and J 7 bases, with 10 bases left between them. Germline lookup yields CDR1 DFQATT and CDR2 SNEGSKA (reference sequence). CDR3 DNA: TGCAGTGCTAGGTTGGCGGAGAACATTCAGTACTTC. It is translated as CSARLAENIQYF.

V and J are TRBV7-3 and TRBJ2-5, with a possible D match to TRBD2 (7 bases). CDR1 and CDR2 (germline): SGHTA, FQGTGA. The V gene lost 0 bases and the J gene lost 5 bases, with 13 bases spanning the gap. The length of the CDR3 is 15 residues. This chain's CDR3 is CASSLTGGAIETQYF. CDR3 in DNA: TGTGCCAGCAGCTTAACTGGGGGGGCGATCGAGACCCAGTACTTC.

The J gene is TRBJ2-1, the V gene TRBV19; a possible D gene is TRBD1 (5 bases). Germline CDR1 reads LNHDA; CDR2 reads SQIVND (reference sequence). The CDR3 spans 15 residues. V was clipped by 3 bases and J by 7 bases, with 16 bases between them. The CDR3 spells CASSISSRAGNEQFF. The CDR3 DNA reads TGTGCCAGTAGTATCTCCAGCAGGGCTGGGAATGAGCAGTTCTTC.

There are a few counts of this clonotype. The chain carries TRBV27 and TRBJ2-1, with 12 bases identical to TRBD2. The CDR3 has 16 amino acids. Unmatched junction bases numbered 5, after V lost 5 bases and J lost 3 bases. CDR1 and CDR2 from the germline V gene are MNHEY and SMNVEV (reference sequence). CDR3 DNA: TGTGCCAGCAGTCGGGTACTAGCGGGAGGCTACAATGAGCAGTTCTTC. It translates to CASSRVLAGGYNEQFF.

This clonotype occurred a few times. CDR3 sequence: CASSPPSLSNTEAFF. The CDR3 DNA reads TGTGCCAGCTCACCACCGAGTTTATCGAACACTGAAGCTTTCTTT. The gene calls are TRBV18 and TRBJ1-1, with D unclear. V lost 0 bases, J lost 1 base, and 9 bases lay in between. The CDR3 sequence is 15 residues long. CDR1 and CDR2 from the germline V gene are KGHSH and LQKENI.

This clonotype was observed at least ten times. The rearrangement joins TRBV12-3 or TRBV12-4 to TRBJ2-1; D might be TRBD1 or TRBD2, each matching 5 bases. V was pared by 7 bases and J by 9 bases, with 13 bases between. The CDR3 spans 12 residues. The CDR3 spells CASTLKGSEQFF. The CDR3 DNA reads as TGTGCCAGCACTCTAAAGGGGAGTGAGCAGTTCTTC.

The rearrangement joins TRBV4-1 to TRBJ2-7; 10 nucleotides align to TRBD1. The length of the CDR3 is 14 residues. The ends lost 4 bases at V and 9 bases at J; junction bases unmatched: 9. CDR1 and CDR2 (germline): MGHRA, YSYEKL. The CDR3 DNA sequence: TGCGCCAGCAGCCCCGGACAGGGGGGTAAAGGGCAGTACTTC. Protein product: CASSPGQGGKGQYF.

The rearrangement links TRBV5-1 to TRBJ2-7; no firm D call. This CDR3 has 10 residues. Germline assignment: CDR1 SGHRS and CDR2 YFSETQ. Trimming left V 6 bases short and J 5 bases short, with 6 bases between. The CDR3 bases are TGCGCCAGCATGAATCACGAGCAGTACTTC. This codes for CASMNHEQYF.

This clonotype has only a few counts. The chain recombines TRBV29-1 with TRBJ2-3; D is perhaps TRBD1 or TRBD2 (5 bases each). The CDR3 is 15 residues long. CDR1 is SQVTM, CDR2 ANQGSEA, per germline. The ends were cut back, 1 base at V and 2 bases at J, with 13 bases in the middle. In DNA, the CDR3 is TGCAGCGTTGAAGGGGGACGGAGGAACACAGATACGCAGTATTTT. Translating it yields CSVEGGRRNTDTQYF.

This sequence joins TRBV24-1 and TRBJ2-6; no firm D call. There are 15 residues in the CDR3. The germline V gene has CDR1 KGHDR and CDR2 SFDVKD. Trimming cost V 0 bases and J 0 bases, with 2 bases left between them. The CDR3 is CATSDLGSGANVLTF. CDR3 sequence (DNA): TGTGCCACCAGTGATTTGGGCTCTGGGGCCAACGTCCTGACTTTC.

This clonotype was observed a handful of times. V gene TRBV11-2 combines with J gene TRBJ2-1, with D uncertain. Germline CDR1 reads SGHAT; CDR2 reads FQNNGV. Trimming shortened V by 1 base and J by 7 bases, and 17 bases separated the two germline ends. CDR3 size: 16 residues. The CDR3: CASSLVGSKLRNEQFF. The CDR3 coding sequence is TGTGCCAGCAGCTTAGTTGGGTCCAAACTCCGAAATGAGCAGTTCTTC.

The rearrangement uses TRBV6-5 and TRBJ2-5, with 7 bases identical to TRBD2. Germline V gene sequence: CDR1 MNHEY, CDR2 SVGAGI. CDR3 length: 14 residues. J lost 5 bases, V lost 4 bases, and 7 bases had no gene match. CDR3 sequence reads: CASSWEGVGETQYF. The CDR3 DNA is TGTGCCAGCAGTTGGGAGGGAGTAGGGGAGACCCAGTACTTC.

CDR3 bases: TGCGCCAGCAGCCAAGATGCGGCTAGCGGGAGAGGATCCTACGAGCAGTACTTC. This encodes CASSQDAASGRGSYEQYF. V gene TRBV4-3 combines with J gene TRBJ2-7, with 10 nucleotides matching TRBD2. V was pared by 0 bases and J by 1 base, with 9 bases of the junction left unmatched. Germline lookup yields CDR1 LGHNA and CDR2 YSLEER. CDR3 length equals 18 residues.

The V gene is TRBV10-1, the J gene TRBJ2-1; 10 nucleotides line up with TRBD1. This CDR3 is built from 14 residues. V lost 4 bases to trimming and J lost 5 bases; unmatched junction nucleotides: 2. The V gene's germline CDR1 is WNHNN and CDR2 SYGVQD (reference sequence). The CDR3 loop reads CASSGTGGHNEQFF. The CDR3 region has the DNA TGCGCCAGCAGTGGGACAGGGGGGCACAATGAGCAGTTCTTC.

The rearrangement links TRBV7-2 to TRBJ2-7; D call uncertain. The CDR3 consists of 14 residues. Per the germline V gene, CDR1 is SGHTA and CDR2 is FQGNSA. The ends were cut back, 0 bases at V and 5 bases at J, with 11 bases in the middle. The CDR3 sequence is CASSLATTLDEQYF. Written as DNA, the CDR3 is TGTGCCAGCAGCTTAGCCACTACTTTAGACGAGCAGTACTTC.

The table lists this clonotype with a few counts. In DNA, the CDR3 is TGTGCCAGCAGTTTTGTGACAGGGAACGCAGATACGCAGTATTTT. Encoded protein: CASSFVTGNADTQYF. This sequence joins TRBV28 and TRBJ2-3; 7 nucleotides line up with TRBD1. This CDR3 comprises 15 residues. CDR1 is MDHEN, CDR2 SYDVKM, per germline. The junction had 7 bases not matched to a gene; V was cut back by 3 bases and J by 4 bases.

The table lists this clonotype with many counts. The chain carries TRBV18 and TRBJ2-5; D not certain. The germline V and J ends were trimmed by 3 bases and 0 bases, with 8 bases remaining between them. The CDR3 length is 14 residues. The germline CDR1 and CDR2 sequences are KGHSH and LQKENI. This CDR3 reads CASSPYSNQETQYF. Here the CDR3 DNA reads TGTGCCAGCTCACCCTATAGCAACCAAGAGACCCAGTACTTC. Complete variable domain (other parts from reference TRBV18 and TRBJ2-5): NAGVMQNPRHLVRRRGQEARLRCSPMKGHSHVYWYRQLPEEGLKFMVYLQKENIIDESGMPKERFSAEFPKEGPSILRIQQVVRGDSAAYFCASSPYSNQETQYFGPGTRLLVL.

The V gene is TRBV6-4, the J gene TRBJ2-6, with TRBD1 identical over 8 bases. Germline V lookup: CDR1 MRHNA, CDR2 SNTAGT. J lost 0 bases, V lost 2 bases, and 6 bases had no gene match. The CDR3 loop spans 18 amino acids. The CDR3 DNA reads TGTGCCAGCAGTGACAGGGACAGGAGGTACTCTGGGGCCAACGTCCTGACTTTC. Translating it yields CASSDRDRRYSGANVLTF.

The chain has TRBV28 and TRBJ2-7, with D possibly matching TRBD1 (5 bases). With 5 bases removed from V and 0 bases from J, the gap between germline ends came to 14 bases. There are 15 residues in the CDR3. Looked up from germline, CDR1 is MDHEN and CDR2 is SYDVKM. The CDR3 DNA sequence: TGTGCCAGCAGTCAAAGACAGTTGAGCTCCTACGAGCAGTACTTC. This translates into CASSQRQLSSYEQYF.

The V and J genes are TRBV12-3 or TRBV12-4 and TRBJ2-6; D is possibly TRBD1 or TRBD2 (6 bases each). V was trimmed by 8 bases and J by 4 bases, leaving 15 bases between them. The CDR3 has 15 residues. In DNA, the CDR3 is TGTGCCAGCGCCGTATGGGGGGCCGGGGCCAACGTCCTGACTTTC. This encodes CASAVWGAGANVLTF.

This clonotype occurred a few times. The rearrangement links TRBV28 to TRBJ1-1; weak D call: TRBD1 (6 bases). Trimming stripped 5 bases from V and 5 bases from J, with 24 bases between. The germline V gene encodes CDR1 MDHEN and CDR2 SYDVKM. There are 17 residues in the CDR3. DNA of the CDR3: TGTGCCAGCAGTCTTCTTGGGATCTACAGGGTTGGTACTGAAGCTTTCTTT. Its translation is CASSLLGIYRVGTEAFF.

This clonotype was counted between two and nine times. The chain links TRBV6-2 or TRBV6-3 to TRBJ2-7; TRBD2 matches 12 bases. Germline CDR1 and CDR2: MNHEY and SVGEGT. This CDR3 comprises 17 residues. V was pared by 4 bases and J by 4 bases, with 11 bases of the junction left unmatched. The CDR3 spells CASSSLGLAGMGYEQYF. In DNA form, the CDR3 reads TGTGCCAGCAGTTCCCTCGGACTAGCGGGGATGGGGTACGAGCAGTACTTC.

This clonotype was detected ten times or more. V usage is TRBV4-3 and J usage is TRBJ2-1; possibly TRBD1 or TRBD2 for D (6 bases each). The ends were cut back, 4 bases at V and 8 bases at J, with 12 bases in the middle. The CDR3 consists of 13 residues. Germline V lookup: CDR1 LGHNA, CDR2 YSLEER. This CDR3 reads CASSRDRGDEQFF. CDR3 bases: TGCGCCAGCAGCCGAGATAGGGGGGATGAGCAGTTCTTC.

This clonotype has just a few counts. V is TRBV29-1 and J is TRBJ2-7; D not certain. V was pared by 2 bases and J by 3 bases, with 5 bases between. Germline lookup yields CDR1 SQVTM and CDR2 ANQGSEA. The CDR3 length is 11 residues. CDR3 in amino acids: CSVEWSYEQYF. DNA of the CDR3: TGCAGCGTTGAATGGAGCTACGAGCAGTACTTC.

The chain recombines TRBV3-1 with TRBJ2-5; 9 nucleotides line up with TRBD2. CDR1 and CDR2 from the germline V gene are LGHDT and YNNKEL (reference sequence). CDR3 size: 14 residues. The V segment lost 3 bases and the J segment 4 bases; nucleotides outside the gene matches: 3. This CDR3 is CASSHQTSGETQYF. DNA of the CDR3: TGTGCCAGCAGCCACCAGACTAGCGGAGAGACCCAGTACTTC.